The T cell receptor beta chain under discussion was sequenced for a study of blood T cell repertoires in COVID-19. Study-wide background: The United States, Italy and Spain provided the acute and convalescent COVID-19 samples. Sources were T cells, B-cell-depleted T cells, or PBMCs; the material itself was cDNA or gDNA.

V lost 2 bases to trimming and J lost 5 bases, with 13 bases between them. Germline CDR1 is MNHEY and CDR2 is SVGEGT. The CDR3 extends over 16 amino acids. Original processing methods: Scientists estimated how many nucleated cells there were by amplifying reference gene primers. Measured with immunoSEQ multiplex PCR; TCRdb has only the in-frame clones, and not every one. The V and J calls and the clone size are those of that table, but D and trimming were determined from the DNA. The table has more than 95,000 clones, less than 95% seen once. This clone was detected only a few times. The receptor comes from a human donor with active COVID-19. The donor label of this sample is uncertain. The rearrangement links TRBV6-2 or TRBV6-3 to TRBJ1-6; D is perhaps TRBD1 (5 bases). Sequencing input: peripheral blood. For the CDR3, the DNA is TGTGCCAGCAGTTACCCGGCAGGGCCGGATAATTCACCCCTCCACTTT. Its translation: CASSYPAGPDNSPLHF.